Sequencing of this T cell receptor (beta chain) was carried out in a study of Graves' ophthalmopathy and Graves' hyperthyroidism. Turning to the study itself: Peripheral blood was obtained at first diagnosis, ahead of any treatment.

Study-wide results and limits: Sensitivity reached 85% to 90% and specificity about 81% for a 13-signature model separating ophthalmopathy from stable hyperthyroidism. A majority of expanded thyroid clonotypes exceeding 0.001 frequency were likewise present in blood.

Active ophthalmopathy (CAS at least 3, NOSPECS at least 4), lasting under 3 months. This clonotype was seen ten or more times. Its specificity is unknown. CDR3 regions of TCR beta were amplified from RNA transcripts. Scientists carried out first-round RT-PCR using HTBI primers and then a second-round multiplex PCR. TCRdb re-called the multiplex PCR reads through MiXCR, storing one row per CDR3 protein. This table holds about 700,000 distinct CDR3 sequences, 35% to 50% found once. The source of this sequence is an adult man with Graves' ophthalmopathy. The source material was peripheral blood.

The CDR3 DNA reads TGTGCCATCAGGGACGACAGGGGCGGTTACGAGCAGTACTTC. Its protein product is CAIRDDRGGYEQYF. V and J are TRBV10-3 and TRBJ2-7; 8 bases agree with TRBD1. CDR1 is ENHRY, CDR2 SYGVKD, per germline. The J segment lost 4 bases and the V segment lost 6 bases, leaving 8 bases of the junction unmatched. The CDR3 sequence is 14 residues long.